The 20 T cell receptor beta chains in this list originate from one sample, sequenced in a study of shared clonotypes between healthy human individuals. The data were produced by immunoSEQ multiplex PCR, yet TCRdb's version contains in-frame clones alone and is incomplete. The sample shows approximately 2,200,000 clones, more than 85% of them seen only once. The naive CD8 fraction comprised CD45RO-negative cells positively selected for CCR7 and excluded terminally differentiated effector memory CD45RA+ cells. The sample comprised naive CD8+ T cells from PBMCs. All receptors come from a man younger than 30 in good health. Some clones in this sample may be carry-over from other donors' samples.

This sequence joins TRBV19 and TRBJ2-5; 13 nucleotides align to TRBD2. This CDR3 has 14 amino acids. CDR1 is LNHDA, CDR2 SQIVND, per germline (reference sequence). Losses at the gene ends were 9 bases for V and 4 bases for J; bases not matched to a gene: 5. The DNA for the CDR3 is TGTGCCAGCACTAGCGGGAGGGCCCGAGAGACCCAGTACTTC. It specifies CASTSGRARETQYF.

The chain couples TRBV6-6 to TRBJ2-5, with 9 bases lining up with TRBD1. V was clipped by 5 bases and J by 10 bases; unmatched bases: 14. This CDR3 comprises 15 residues. The germline CDR1 and CDR2 sequences are MNHNY and SVGAGI (reference sequence). The CDR3 here is CASSALGWDREGQYF. CDR3 DNA sequence: TGTGCCAGCAGTGCTCTAGGGTGGGACAGGGAAGGCCAGTACTTC.

The chain couples TRBV5-1 to TRBJ2-4; the match to TRBD1 covers 8 bases. Trimming at V came to 8 bases and at J to 0 bases, leaving 4 bases not matched to a gene. CDR3 length equals 14 residues. The V gene's germline CDR1 is SGHRS and CDR2 YFSETQ. CDR3 nucleotides: TGCGCCAGTGGACAGGGACTAGCCAAAAACATTCAGTACTTC. Its protein is CASGQGLAKNIQYF.

This chain connects TRBV11-3 to TRBJ2-7, with 9 nucleotides matching TRBD2. V trimming: 4 bases; J trimming: 0 bases; junction bases outside the gene matches: 16. The CDR3 is 19 amino acids. Germline loops: CDR1 SGHNT, CDR2 YENEEA. The CDR3 protein is CASSSLGLAPLTSSYEQYF. The CDR3 DNA is TGTGCCAGCAGCTCCCTAGGACTAGCGCCACTAACCAGCTCCTACGAGCAGTACTTC.

A remark on this clone: This CDR3 is also generated by other DNA sequences in the sample. V and J are TRBV27 and TRBJ2-7; D is unclear. Trimming shortened V by 1 base and J by 2 bases, and 9 bases separated the two germline ends. The CDR3 sequence is 14 residues long. CDR1 and CDR2 (germline): MNHEY, SMNVEV (reference sequence). The CDR3 sequence is CASSLLGSPYEQYF. The CDR3 DNA reads as TGTGCCAGCAGTTTATTGGGGTCTCCCTACGAGCAGTACTTC.

This chain uses TRBV9 with TRBJ2-5; 12 nucleotides align to TRBD2. V gave up 0 bases and J gave up 1 base; unmatched junction bases: 1. CDR1 and CDR2 (germline): SGDLS, YYNGEE. This CDR3 comprises 16 residues. CDR3 bases: TGTGCCAGCAGCGTAGGGACTAGCGGGATCCAAGAGACCCAGTACTTC. Amino acid sequence: CASSVGTSGIQETQYF.

This chain connects TRBV2 to TRBJ2-1; D is possibly TRBD1 (6 bases). The CDR3 totals 16 residues. V lost 4 bases to trimming and J lost 0 bases, with 13 bases between them. Germline assignment: CDR1 SNHLY and CDR2 FYNNEI. As DNA, the CDR3 is TGTGCCAGCAGTGTTCGATTCAGGGGCTCCTACAATGAGCAGTTCTTC. Amino acid sequence: CASSVRFRGSYNEQFF.

The chain recombines TRBV9 with TRBJ2-3, with TRBD1 as a possible D gene (6 bases). Germline V lookup: CDR1 SGDLS, CDR2 YYNGEE. This CDR3 contains 18 residues. Trimming shortened V by 0 bases and J by 5 bases, and 22 bases separated the two germline ends. The CDR3 loop is CASSVAEGRAGDLDTQYF. The CDR3 nucleotides are TGTGCCAGCAGCGTAGCAGAGGGCCGCGCAGGGGATTTAGATACGCAGTATTTT.

This clone was counted only a few times. This rearrangement joins TRBV9 to TRBJ1-1; D is undetermined. CDR1 and CDR2 (germline): SGDLS, YYNGEE. Trimming left V 1 base short and J 2 bases short, with 12 bases between. This CDR3 has 15 residues. For the CDR3, the DNA is TGTGCCAGCAGCGTAAATGGGAGTCCAAACACTGAAGCTTTCTTT. This encodes CASSVNGSPNTEAFF.

This sequence joins TRBV19 and TRBJ2-1, with TRBD2 matching 13 bases. This CDR3 is 15 amino acids long. With V trimmed by 7 bases and J by 9 bases, 9 bases remained unmatched. From germline, CDR1 is LNHDA and CDR2 SQIVND (reference sequence). DNA of the CDR3: TGTGCCAGTACCGAACTAGCGGGAGGGCCGGGTGAGCAGTTCTTC. It translates to CASTELAGGPGEQFF.

This clone was seen once. The chain joins TRBV7-3 to TRBJ2-7, with D uncertain. CDR1 is SGHTA, CDR2 FQGTGA, per germline. The CDR3 runs 15 residues. Trimming cost V 0 bases and J 3 bases, with 12 bases left between them. CDR3 in amino acids: CASSLTGISGYEQYF. The CDR3 nucleotides are TGTGCCAGCAGCTTAACAGGGATTTCTGGCTACGAGCAGTACTTC.

The V and J genes are TRBV29-1 and TRBJ1-2; no firm D call. The germline V gene encodes CDR1 SQVTM and CDR2 ANQGSEA. V lost 6 bases and J lost 8, with 4 bases in between. The CDR3 totals 8 residues. The CDR3: CSVGGYTF. The DNA of the CDR3 is TGCAGCGTGGGGGGCTACACCTTC.

V usage is TRBV12-5 and J usage is TRBJ2-7; D perhaps matches TRBD2 (6 bases). Germline lookup yields CDR1 LGHNT and CDR2 FRNRAP. The V gene lost 1 base and the J gene lost 5 bases, with 18 bases spanning the gap. The CDR3 runs 16 residues. CDR3 region: CASGLERDLSLHEQYF. The CDR3 nucleotides read TGTGCTAGTGGTTTGGAAAGGGACTTATCCCTCCACGAGCAGTACTTC.

This rearrangement joins TRBV4-3 to TRBJ1-4, with D perhaps matching TRBD1 (5 bases). The ends were cut back, 4 bases at V and 0 bases at J, with 18 bases in the middle. From germline, CDR1 is LGHNA and CDR2 YSLEER. This CDR3 spans 18 amino acids. Here the CDR3 reads CASSPTAQLGPTNEKLFF. In nucleotides, the CDR3 is TGCGCCAGCAGCCCGACAGCCCAACTGGGACCAACTAATGAAAAACTGTTTTTT.

This clone was seen only once. V usage is TRBV4-1 and J usage is TRBJ1-5; D is possibly TRBD1 (6 bases). The germline V gene has CDR1 MGHRA and CDR2 YSYEKL. CDR3 length: 16 residues. The ends were cut back, 1 base at V and 6 bases at J, with 16 bases in the middle. This CDR3 is CASSQVGGLATQPQHF. The CDR3 region has the DNA TGCGCCAGCAGCCAAGTCGGGGGGCTTGCCACTCAGCCCCAGCATTTT.

Concerning this clone: This may stem from a read error, because a much larger clone lies one nucleotide away. The rearrangement uses TRBV4-2 and TRBJ2-7; 11 nucleotides match TRBD2. The CDR3 totals 15 residues. The trim removed 0 bases at V and 3 bases at J, leaving 1 base unmatched. Germline CDR1 reads LGHNA; CDR2 reads YNFKEQ. The CDR3 spells CASSQETSGIYEQYF. The DNA of the CDR3 is TGTGCCAGCAGCCAAGAGACTAGCGGGATCTACGAGCAGTACTTC.

The chain recombines TRBV5-1 with TRBJ2-1; 7 nucleotides agree with TRBD2. Per the germline V gene, CDR1 is SGHRS and CDR2 is YFSETQ. The V and J ends lost 7 bases and 6 bases, in that order; junction bases with no gene match: 4. The CDR3 totals 12 residues. The CDR3 spells CASQLASNEQFF. CDR3 in DNA: TGCGCCAGCCAACTAGCGAGCAATGAGCAGTTCTTC.

The J gene is TRBJ2-1, the V gene TRBV4-3; 9 bases are shared with TRBD2. The CDR3 extends over 17 amino acids. Trimming removed 1 base from V and 8 bases from J; junction bases left unmatched: 12. The germline gives CDR1 LGHNA, CDR2 YSLEER. The CDR3 reads CASSQAWGGRAAYEQFF. The CDR3 coding sequence is TGCGCCAGCAGCCAAGCTTGGGGCGGGAGGGCCGCCTATGAGCAGTTCTTC.

The chain links TRBV5-1 to TRBJ1-2; D is perhaps TRBD1 (6 bases). V lost 0 bases to trimming and J lost 6 bases, with 9 bases between them. This CDR3 comprises 13 residues. Germline V gene lookup returns CDR1 SGHRS and CDR2 YFSETQ. In nucleotides, the CDR3 is TGCGCCAGCAGCTTGGACAGGGACCATGGCTACACCTTC. Translated: CASSLDRDHGYTF.

The gene calls are TRBV4-1 and TRBJ2-1; no clear D gene. The ends were cut back, 5 bases at V and 3 bases at J, with 11 bases in the middle. CDR3 size: 14 residues. Germline V gene lookup returns CDR1 MGHRA and CDR2 YSYEKL. The chain's CDR3 is CASSIRVVYNEQFF. The CDR3 bases are TGCGCCAGCAGCATAAGGGTTGTCTACAATGAGCAGTTCTTC.